This T cell receptor beta chain emerged from a study of identifying expanded T cells in peripheral blood. Broader study findings: Over about two and four weeks, about 15 and 19 clones changed, versus more than 1 between replicates.

About this clone: The target antigen is unknown.

Using immunoSEQ multiplex PCR, the repertoire was profiled, and TCRdb retains in-frame clones only, with some absent. Of about 100,000 clones detected, around 88% appear once; the ten largest clones hold 15% to 20%. The CDR3 is made up of 14 amino acids. Germline trimming cut 8 bases from V and 2 bases from J; bases unmatched to any gene: 6. CDR1 and CDR2 from the germline V gene are SGHRS and YFSETQ. During the collection period, no donor immune events like infections were recorded. The sample taken for sequencing was blood. The sequence was obtained from a person aged 18 to 70 in good health. The rearrangement joins TRBV5-1 to TRBJ2-1; TRBD1 agrees at 8 bases. The CDR3 is CASWTGTPYNEQFF. The CDR3 coding sequence is TGCGCCAGTTGGACAGGGACACCCTACAATGAGCAGTTCTTC.